This T cell receptor (beta chain) was documented in a study of cytomegalovirus exposure and HLA in healthy donors. The wider study: An early data release held some 89 million unique TCRs from HLA-typed donors.

V lost 2 bases to trimming and J lost 8 bases; unmatched junction nucleotides: 7. Germline lookup yields CDR1 SGHNT and CDR2 YYREEE (reference sequence). The CDR3 totals 15 residues. This clone has a handful of counts. The study ran its PCR with 60 Vbeta and 13 Jbeta primers. Here immunoSEQ multiplex PCR was the method, and the copy in TCRdb shows in-frame clones only, minus some. The table shows around 130,000 clones, with around 81% occurring only once. This sequence originates from a woman aged 45-59 years in good health and CMV-seronegative. The J gene is TRBJ2-1, the V gene TRBV5-4, with 10 bases identical to TRBD1. The material sequenced was PBMCs. The CDR3 loop is CASSFLGQGTDEQFF. The CDR3 DNA sequence: TGTGCCAGCAGCTTCTTGGGACAGGGGACGGATGAGCAGTTCTTC.